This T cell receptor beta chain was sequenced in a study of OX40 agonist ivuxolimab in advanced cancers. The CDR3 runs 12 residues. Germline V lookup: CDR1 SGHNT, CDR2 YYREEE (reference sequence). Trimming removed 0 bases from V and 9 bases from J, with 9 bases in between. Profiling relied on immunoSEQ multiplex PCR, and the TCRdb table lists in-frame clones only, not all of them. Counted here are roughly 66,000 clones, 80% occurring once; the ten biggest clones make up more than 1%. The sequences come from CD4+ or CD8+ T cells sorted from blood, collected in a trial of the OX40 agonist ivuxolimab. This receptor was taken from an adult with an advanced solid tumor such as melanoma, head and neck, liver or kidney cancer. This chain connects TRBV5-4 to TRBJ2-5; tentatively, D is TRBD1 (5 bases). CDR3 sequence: CASSLAATAQYF. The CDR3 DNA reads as TGTGCCAGCAGCTTGGCGGCGACAGCCCAGTACTTC.